This T cell receptor (beta chain) derives from a study of T cell responses to AZD1222 COVID-19 vaccine. General study points: There were mostly white British donors and more females than males, and clonal diversity was possibly underestimated. Two AZD1222 doses significantly raised spike-specific TCR breadth and depth over controls.

Sequenced by immunoSEQ multiplex PCR; TCRdb stores in-frame clones only, minus some. The sample lists about 93,000 clones, roughly 86% occurring once. This clone has only one observation. Its antigen is undetermined. Germline loops: CDR1 MNHEY, CDR2 SMNVEV (reference sequence). The V and J ends lost 3 bases and 7 bases respectively, with 15 bases between them. The CDR3 runs 14 residues. The source is an adult in good health. The chain joins TRBV27 to TRBJ1-2; D might be TRBD1 (5 bases). Source: peripheral blood, taken on day 0 of MenACWY control vaccination. The CDR3 DNA reads TGTGCCAGCAGTTTCGGGACTCGGTCCACTGGCTACACCTTC. It translates to CASSFGTRSTGYTF.